What follows are 22 T cell receptor beta chains derived from one specimen sequenced in a study of blood T cell repertoires in COVID-19. Only in-frame clones appear in the TCRdb table, and some are missing; sequencing was by immunoSEQ multiplex PCR. The repertoire holds tens of thousands of clones, with 75% to 90% as singletons. The sample was peripheral blood. Receptor source: a human donor with active COVID-19. The donor label of this sample is uncertain.

This clone has only one observation. The V call is TRBV6-2 or TRBV6-3, the J call TRBJ2-5, with 12 positions matching TRBD2. The V and J ends lost 5 bases and 7 bases, in that order; junction bases with no gene match: 11. The CDR3 contains 16 residues. Germline V gene data show CDR1 as MNHEY and CDR2 as SVGEGT. In DNA form, the CDR3 reads TGTGCCAGCAGTCCCTCTAGCGGGGGGGATTTTGGGACCCAGTACTTC. Encoded protein: CASSPSSGGDFGTQYF.

The chain couples TRBV7-3 to TRBJ2-2; 12 nucleotides agree with TRBD2. V trimming: 3 bases; J trimming: 6 bases; junction bases outside the gene matches: 11. CDR1 SGHTA and CDR2 FQGTGA come from the germline V gene. The CDR3 consists of 18 residues. CDR3 in amino acids: CASSFGLLAGGLPGELFF. The DNA for the CDR3 is TGTGCCAGCAGCTTCGGTTTGCTAGCGGGGGGGCTCCCCGGGGAGCTGTTTTTT. The full variable domain, in which reference TRBV7-3 and TRBJ2-2 provide the parts outside the CDR3, is GAGVSQTPSNKVTEKGKYVELRCDPISGHTALYWYRQSLGQGPEFLIYFQGTGAADDSGLPNDRFFAVRPEGSVSTLKIQRTERGDSAVYLCASSFGLLAGGLPGELFFGEGSRLTVL.

This clone was counted a few times. CDR3 region: CASSEGPGTGPYEQYF. In DNA, the CDR3 is TGTGCCAGCAGTGAAGGGCCGGGGACTGGCCCCTACGAGCAGTACTTC. V is TRBV2 and J is TRBJ2-7; the D gene is possibly TRBD2 (6 bases). The V end was cut by 1 base, the J end by 2 bases, with 15 bases between. The V gene's germline CDR1 is SNHLY and CDR2 FYNNEI. This CDR3 is 16 amino acids long.

V is TRBV7-2 and J is TRBJ2-1; 7 nucleotides line up with TRBD2. The V gene end was trimmed by 1 base and the J gene end by 11 bases; junction bases not matched to a gene: 17. The CDR3 totals 17 residues. Looked up from germline, CDR1 is SGHTA and CDR2 is FQGNSA. Here the CDR3 DNA reads TGTGCCAGCAGCTTAGGTATCAGTAGCGGGCAGCCGGTGAAGCAGTTCTTC. This sequence encodes CASSLGISSGQPVKQFF.

The rearrangement joins TRBV19 to TRBJ2-2; D is ambiguous. CDR1 is LNHDA and CDR2 is SQIVND in the germline V gene (reference sequence). This CDR3 contains 14 residues. The ends were cut back, 7 bases at V and 4 bases at J, with 13 bases in the middle. DNA of the CDR3: TGTGCCAGTAAGGTCGGGTCTAGCACCGGGGAGCTGTTTTTT. It is translated as CASKVGSSTGELFF.

The V gene is TRBV5-1, the J gene TRBJ2-5, with TRBD2 matching 12 bases. Trimming removed 3 bases from V and 5 bases from J; junction bases left unmatched: 11. The CDR3 length is 17 residues. Germline V gene data show CDR1 as SGHRS and CDR2 as YFSETQ. CDR3 bases: TGCGCCAGCAGCTGGACGCCGGGACTAGCGGGCGGGGAGACCCAGTACTTC. Translation gives CASSWTPGLAGGETQYF.

The rearrangement uses TRBV7-9 and TRBJ2-7; TRBD2 agrees at 7 bases. Losses at the gene ends were 1 base for V and 4 bases for J; bases not matched to a gene: 4. Germline V gene data show CDR1 as SEHNR and CDR2 as FQNEAQ (reference sequence). The CDR3 totals 14 residues. CDR3 amino acids: CASSLVGGSYEQYF. In nucleotides, the CDR3 is TGTGCCAGCAGCTTAGTCGGGGGGTCGTACGAGCAGTACTTC.

The chain is built from TRBV29-1 and TRBJ1-1; possible D gene TRBD1, 6 bases. CDR3 size: 13 residues. V was trimmed by 5 bases and J by 2 bases, leaving 12 bases between them. Germline CDR1 and CDR2: SQVTM and ANQGSEA. CDR3 DNA sequence: TGCAGCGTTCGCGGGGGGGCTAACACTGAAGCTTTCTTT. Translated: CSVRGGANTEAFF.

The chain combines TRBV28 with TRBJ1-2; a possible D gene is TRBD1 (6 bases). Germline V lookup: CDR1 MDHEN, CDR2 SYDVKM. The CDR3 runs to 13 residues. V gave up 6 bases and J gave up 3 bases, with 11 bases separating them. The CDR3, as DNA: TGTGCCAGCAGCCTCAACAGGGACTATGGCTACACCTTC. It specifies CASSLNRDYGYTF.

The chain uses TRBV30 and TRBJ1-2; 8 positions agree with TRBD1. Germline CDR1 and CDR2: GTSNPN and SVGIG (reference sequence). The ends lost 3 bases at V and 8 bases at J; junction bases unmatched: 8. The CDR3 totals 13 residues. The CDR3 region is CAWRDRALDGYTF. The DNA for the CDR3 is TGTGCCTGGAGGGACAGGGCTTTAGACGGCTACACCTTC.

V and J are TRBV10-2 and TRBJ1-5; TRBD1 aligns across 7 bases. This CDR3 comprises 17 residues. V trimming: 2 bases; J trimming: 1 base; junction bases outside the gene matches: 8. Germline CDR1 WSHSY, CDR2 SAAADI. The CDR3 reads CASSERQGFLSNQPQHF. The CDR3 bases are TGCGCCAGCAGTGAGAGACAGGGATTTTTGAGCAATCAGCCCCAGCATTTT.

V and J are TRBV7-8 and TRBJ2-5; TRBD1 is a possible D gene (6 bases). V lost 2 bases and J lost 5, with 15 bases in between. Per the germline V gene, CDR1 is SGHVS and CDR2 is FQNEAQ. This CDR3 is built from 15 residues. The CDR3 DNA sequence: TGTGCCAGCAGCTTATCCGCAGGGGTGGTGGAGACCCAGTACTTC. Protein: CASSLSAGVVETQYF.

The chain uses TRBV7-9 and TRBJ1-4, with a tentative D call TRBD1 (6 bases). The CDR3 length is 14 residues. Germline V gene lookup returns CDR1 SEHNR and CDR2 FQNEAQ (reference sequence). V shed 6 bases and J shed 6 bases, with 14 bases lying between them. The CDR3 reads CASSRFPGDEKLFF. CDR3 nucleotide sequence: TGTGCCAGCAGTCGGTTCCCAGGGGATGAAAAACTGTTTTTT.

This clone was observed a handful of times. The chain recombines TRBV6-4 with TRBJ2-1; 11 bases match TRBD2. Germline CDR1 is MRHNA and CDR2 is SNTAGT. This CDR3 is 15 amino acids long. V was clipped by 0 bases and J by 6 bases; unmatched bases: 1. CDR3 sequence: CASSDSSGGANEQFF. The CDR3 DNA is TGTGCCAGCAGTGACTCTAGCGGGGGGGCCAATGAGCAGTTCTTC.

The chain links TRBV5-4 to TRBJ1-6, with D unclear. The CDR3 is 13 amino acids. The germline gives CDR1 SGHNT, CDR2 YYREEE (reference sequence). The V end lost 4 bases, the J end lost 9 bases, and 11 bases lay between the germline ends. The CDR3 sequence is CASSVGITSPLHF. The CDR3 DNA follows: TGTGCCAGCAGCGTCGGGATCACTTCACCCCTCCACTTT.

The chain recombines TRBV2 with TRBJ1-5, with D maybe TRBD1 (6 bases). V was clipped by 5 bases and J by 4 bases, with 15 bases between them. The CDR3 runs 15 residues. Germline V gene data show CDR1 as SNHLY and CDR2 as FYNNEI. The CDR3 region has the DNA TGTGCCAGCAGTCGCCAGGACAGAGGTAATCAGCCCCAGCATTTT. Translation gives CASSRQDRGNQPQHF.

The chain carries TRBV7-9 and TRBJ1-1; the match to TRBD1 covers 8 bases. The CDR3 covers 14 residues. J lost 4 bases, V lost 11 bases, and 12 bases had no gene match. Germline V gene data show CDR1 as SEHNR and CDR2 as FQNEAQ (reference sequence). The CDR3: CAVDRGYAGTEAFF. The CDR3 region has the DNA TGTGCCGTCGACAGGGGTTACGCAGGCACTGAAGCTTTCTTT.

This clone has only a few counts. V usage is TRBV2 and J usage is TRBJ1-5, with TRBD1 matching 8 bases. CDR1 SNHLY and CDR2 FYNNEI come from the germline V gene. The CDR3 contains 15 residues. The junction had 6 bases not matched to a gene; V was cut back by 1 base and J by 7 bases. Written as DNA, the CDR3 is TGTGCCAGCAGTGAAGTGGGAGCAGGGGGCCAGCCCCAGCATTTT. It encodes CASSEVGAGGQPQHF.

V is TRBV18 and J is TRBJ1-1; 7 bases line up with TRBD1. The junction had 7 bases not matched to a gene; V was cut back by 1 base and J by 5 bases. This CDR3 contains 15 residues. The germline V gene has CDR1 KGHSH and CDR2 LQKENI. In DNA, the CDR3 is TGTGCCAGCTCACCACAGGGGGCTAGGGATACTGAAGCTTTCTTT. Its translation: CASSPQGARDTEAFF. Looking up the rest from reference TRBV18 and TRBJ1-1 gives the full variable domain: NAGVMQNPRHLVRRRGQEARLRCSPMKGHSHVYWYRQLPEEGLKFMVYLQKENIIDESGMPKERFSAEFPKEGPSILRIQQVVRGDSAAYFCASSPQGARDTEAFFGQGTRLTVV.

The gene calls are TRBV5-6 and TRBJ2-7; 7 bases agree with TRBD2. This CDR3 comprises 13 residues. J was trimmed by 3 bases and V by 6 bases; bases with no gene match: 6. CDR1 is SGHDT, CDR2 YYEEEE, per germline. Here the CDR3 reads CASMVLADYEQYF. CDR3 sequence (DNA): TGTGCCAGCATGGTTCTAGCGGACTACGAGCAGTACTTC.

The rearrangement joins TRBV4-3 to TRBJ1-2, with a tentative D call TRBD1 (5 bases). This CDR3 has 15 amino acids. In germline, CDR1 is LGHNA, CDR2 YSLEER. The ends were cut back, 0 bases at V and 5 bases at J, with 13 bases in the middle. The CDR3 is CASSQDPKGTYGYTF. For the CDR3, the DNA is TGCGCCAGCAGCCAAGATCCTAAGGGGACTTATGGCTACACCTTC.

The chain carries TRBV4-3 and TRBJ2-7; 11 bases are a match to TRBD1. Trimming removed 1 base from V and 2 bases from J; junction bases left unmatched: 4. The CDR3 runs 16 residues. The germline gives CDR1 LGHNA, CDR2 YSLEER. The CDR3 loop reads CASSQGGTGGAYEQYF. CDR3 bases: TGCGCCAGCAGCCAAGGGGGGACAGGGGGTGCCTACGAGCAGTACTTC.